This passage covers 24 T cell receptor beta chains from one sample sequenced in a study of graft-versus-host responses after intestinal transplantation. TCRdb's copy holds only in-frame clones and misses some; the assay was immunoSEQ multiplex PCR. The data contain 7,500 or so clones, 82% of them seen just once; the ten biggest clones take up roughly a tenth. Intraepithelial and lamina propria lymphocytes were freed from processed graft tissue. Material: ileum tissue, obtained around 120 days after transplant. All receptors derive from a human patient who received an intestinal transplant, so some T cells may come from the graft donor.

A few counts support this clone. The chain couples TRBV6-5 to TRBJ2-3, with D possibly matching TRBD2 (6 bases). Trimming took 8 bases from V and 5 from J, leaving 20 bases between them. The CDR3 has 15 residues. Germline V gene lookup returns CDR1 MNHEY and CDR2 SVGAGI. The CDR3: CASSPSGGAGDTQYF. For the CDR3, the DNA is TGTGCCAGCTCCCCGTCCGGGGGAGCGGGAGATACGCAGTATTTT.

The genes are TRBV5-1 and TRBJ2-5; the D gene is possibly TRBD1 (6 bases). Germline lookup yields CDR1 SGHRS and CDR2 YFSETQ. V was cut by 0 bases and J by 4 bases, with 16 bases left in between. The CDR3 consists of 16 residues. CDR3: CASSLGVGPGAETQYF. The CDR3 bases are TGCGCCAGCAGCTTGGGCGTGGGGCCAGGGGCAGAGACCCAGTACTTC.

The chain has TRBV5-4 and TRBJ1-6, with 7 nucleotides matching TRBD1. The CDR3 runs to 15 residues. The J segment lost 6 bases and the V segment lost 2 bases, leaving 5 bases of the junction unmatched. From germline, CDR1 is SGHNT and CDR2 YYREEE (reference sequence). The CDR3, as DNA: TGTGCCAGCAGCTTCCCGACAGGGTCTAATTCACCCCTCCACTTT. This sequence encodes CASSFPTGSNSPLHF.

This clone was seen just once. J is TRBJ2-7 and V is TRBV11-2, with D tentatively TRBD1 or TRBD2 (5 bases each). With 0 bases removed from V and 0 bases from J, the gap between germline ends came to 21 bases. This CDR3 spans 19 amino acids. Germline CDR1 reads SGHAT; CDR2 reads FQNNGV. DNA for the CDR3: TGTGCCAGCAGCTTAGAAGGTTCGGGCGTTTGGGACGGCTCCTACGAGCAGTACTTC. It specifies CASSLEGSGVWDGSYEQYF.

The chain is built from TRBV6-5 and TRBJ2-4, with D tentatively TRBD2 (6 bases). Trimming left V 2 bases short and J 6 bases short, with 11 bases between. The CDR3 is 14 amino acids. Per germline, CDR1 MNHEY and CDR2 SVGAGI. CDR3 coding DNA: TGTGCCAGCAGTTACGGACGGGAGTTAAACATTCAGTACTTC. It codes for CASSYGRELNIQYF.

The V gene is TRBV13, the J gene TRBJ1-1; unclear D gene. The CDR3 extends over 14 amino acids. Germline lookup yields CDR1 PRHDT and CDR2 FYEKMQ (reference sequence). Between the trimmed V and J ends, which lost 0 bases and 1 base, there was a span of 6 bases. The CDR3 bases are TGTGCCAGCAGCTTAGGTGCAAGGAACACTGAAGCTTTCTTT. Protein product: CASSLGARNTEAFF.

V gene TRBV13 combines with J gene TRBJ2-3; tentatively, D is TRBD2 (6 bases). The germline V gene encodes CDR1 PRHDT and CDR2 FYEKMQ (reference sequence). The CDR3 contains 15 residues. V lost 1 base, J lost 4 bases, and 12 bases lay in between. The CDR3: CASSLVTRSADTQYF. As DNA, the CDR3 is TGTGCCAGCAGCTTAGTGACTAGGTCGGCAGATACGCAGTATTTT.

The chain recombines TRBV11-3 with TRBJ1-4, with D perhaps matching TRBD1 (6 bases). The CDR3 is 15 amino acids. CDR1 and CDR2 (germline): SGHNT, YENEEA. Trimming pared 1 base from V and 5 bases from J, leaving 11 bases between. CDR3 loop: CASSLVGGGNEKLFF. The CDR3 DNA sequence: TGTGCCAGCAGCTTAGTTGGAGGGGGGAATGAAAAACTGTTTTTT. Full variable domain (remainder filled in from reference TRBV11-3 and TRBJ1-4): EAGVVQSPRYKIIEKKQPVAFWCNPISGHNTLYWYLQNLGQGPELLIRYENEEAVDDSQLPKDRFSAERLKGVDSTLKIQPAELGDSAVYLCASSLVGGGNEKLFFGSGTQLSVL.

The CDR3 region is CASSLRLNTEAFF. CDR3 DNA sequence: TGTGCCAGCAGCTTACGGCTGAACACTGAAGCTTTCTTT. This rearrangement joins TRBV11-1 to TRBJ1-1, with D unresolved. V was pared by 2 bases and J by 0 bases, with 4 bases between. CDR3 length equals 13 residues. Germline assignment: CDR1 SGHAT and CDR2 FQDESV (reference sequence).

The chain couples TRBV5-1 to TRBJ2-5; 7 bases line up with TRBD2. Germline lookup yields CDR1 SGHRS and CDR2 YFSETQ. J gave up 11 bases and V 4 bases, and 8 bases lay outside the gene matches. The CDR3 is 12 amino acids. The CDR3 sequence: CASSPGAREQYF. CDR3 nucleotides: TGCGCCAGCAGCCCTGGGGCGCGGGAGCAGTACTTC. Filled out from reference TRBV5-1 and TRBJ2-5, the complete variable domain reads KAGVTQTPRYLIKTRGQQVTLSCSPISGHRSVSWYQQTPGQGLQFLFEYFSETQRNKGNFPGRFSGRQFSNSRSEMNVSTLELGDSALYLCASSPGAREQYFGPGTRLLVL.

The gene calls are TRBV2 and TRBJ2-5, with D hard to call. The CDR3 totals 11 residues. V was cut by 7 bases and J by 5 bases, with 8 bases left in between. Germline CDR1 and CDR2: SNHLY and FYNNEI. The CDR3 is CASTPRETQYF. The CDR3 nucleotides read TGTGCCAGCACCCCCCGGGAGACCCAGTACTTC.

V is TRBV27 and J is TRBJ2-1, with TRBD1 identical over 11 bases. The V segment lost 4 bases and the J segment 4 bases; nucleotides outside the gene matches: 6. The V gene's germline CDR1 is MNHEY and CDR2 SMNVEV (reference sequence). CDR3 length: 16 amino acids. As DNA, the CDR3 is TGTGCCAGCAGTTGGACAGGGGGCGCGAAGTACAATGAGCAGTTCTTC. Protein sequence: CASSWTGGAKYNEQFF.

J is TRBJ1-4 and V is TRBV5-1, with D unresolved. Trimming cost V 0 bases and J 8 bases, with 11 bases left between them. CDR1 and CDR2 from the germline V gene are SGHRS and YFSETQ. The CDR3 sequence is 14 residues long. The chain's CDR3 is CASSLVGLWEKLFF. CDR3 sequence (DNA): TGCGCCAGCAGCTTGGTGGGGTTGTGGGAAAAACTGTTTTTT.

The chain is built from TRBV5-1 and TRBJ2-3; D is ambiguous. V lost 0 bases, J lost 1 base, and 9 bases lay in between. The germline V gene has CDR1 SGHRS and CDR2 YFSETQ. CDR3 size: 15 residues. The CDR3 sequence is CASSLDGVGTDTQYF. The CDR3 nucleotides are TGCGCCAGCAGCTTGGATGGGGTCGGCACAGATACGCAGTATTTT.

The chain recombines TRBV9 with TRBJ1-1; D may be TRBD1 (5 bases). This CDR3 is built from 16 residues. Looked up from germline, CDR1 is SGDLS and CDR2 is YYNGEE. V was shortened by 0 bases and J by 4 bases, with 16 bases between the two germline ends. CDR3 nucleotides: TGTGCCAGCAGCGTAGTTGGGGCAGGTTTGAGCACTGAAGCTTTCTTT. Its protein is CASSVVGAGLSTEAFF.

J is TRBJ2-5 and V is TRBV2, with D unresolved. Trimming took 3 bases from V and 3 from J, leaving 20 bases between them. This CDR3 spans 17 amino acids. The germline V gene encodes CDR1 SNHLY and CDR2 FYNNEI. The CDR3 sequence is CASSDVARTTLKETQYF. The CDR3 coding sequence is TGTGCCAGCAGTGACGTGGCCAGAACTACACTAAAAGAGACCCAGTACTTC.

V usage is TRBV7-2 and J usage is TRBJ1-4, with 7 bases that match TRBD1. The junction had 7 bases not matched to a gene; V was cut back by 5 bases and J by 4 bases. Germline V gene data show CDR1 as SGHTA and CDR2 as FQGNSA. The CDR3 extends over 15 amino acids. The CDR3 sequence is CASSQTTGINEKLFF. CDR3 in DNA: TGTGCCAGCAGCCAAACGACAGGGATTAATGAAAAACTGTTTTTT.

The chain joins TRBV4-2 to TRBJ2-7; D perhaps matches TRBD1 (6 bases). Trimming left V 5 bases short and J 4 bases short, with 15 bases between. Germline CDR1 LGHNA, CDR2 YNFKEQ. There are 14 residues in the CDR3. The CDR3 is CASSSTRGRYEQYF. The CDR3 DNA follows: TGTGCCAGCAGCTCGACCAGGGGCAGATACGAGCAGTACTTC.

The V and J genes are TRBV19 and TRBJ1-2; 8 bases are a match to TRBD1. V trimming: 3 bases; J trimming: 5 bases; junction bases outside the gene matches: 8. The CDR3 contains 15 residues. The germline gives CDR1 LNHDA, CDR2 SQIVND (reference sequence). The CDR3 protein is CASSMKSGQVYGYTF. CDR3 nucleotides: TGTGCCAGTAGTATGAAGTCGGGACAGGTATATGGCTACACCTTC. Together with reference TRBV19 and TRBJ1-2, the CDR3 gives the full variable domain: DGGITQSPKYLFRKEGQNVTLSCEQNLNHDAMYWYRQDPGQGLRLIYYSQIVNDFQKGDIAEGYSVSREKKESFPLTVTSAQKNPTAFYLCASSMKSGQVYGYTFGSGTRLTVV.

The rearrangement links TRBV19 to TRBJ2-3; D is unresolved. Germline V lookup: CDR1 LNHDA, CDR2 SQIVND (reference sequence). Trimming took off 5 bases at V and 6 bases at J, with 6 bases between the two ends. The CDR3 consists of 11 residues. The CDR3 region is CASSEVDTQYF. The CDR3 coding sequence is TGTGCCAGTAGTGAGGTGGATACGCAGTATTTT.

V usage is TRBV9 and J usage is TRBJ2-3; weak D call: TRBD2 (6 bases). The CDR3 totals 15 residues. Trimming shortened V by 0 bases and J by 4 bases, and 12 bases separated the two germline ends. Per the germline V gene, CDR1 is SGDLS and CDR2 is YYNGEE. CDR3 DNA sequence: TGTGCCAGCAGCGTAGCGGCAGGGAGGTCAGATACGCAGTATTTT. Residues: CASSVAAGRSDTQYF.

The rearrangement joins TRBV5-1 to TRBJ2-7; 9 bases map to TRBD2. The CDR3 runs to 14 residues. The ends lost 3 bases at V and 4 bases at J; junction bases unmatched: 5. CDR1 and CDR2 from the germline V gene are SGHRS and YFSETQ. This chain's CDR3 is CASSWATSGYEQYF. Here the CDR3 DNA reads TGCGCCAGCAGCTGGGCCACTAGCGGGTACGAGCAGTACTTC.

The gene calls are TRBV2 and TRBJ2-1; 8 positions agree with TRBD2. The CDR3 extends over 15 amino acids. V gave up 2 bases and J gave up 3 bases; unmatched junction bases: 3. Germline CDR1 reads SNHLY; CDR2 reads FYNNEI. The CDR3 loop reads CASSESLADYNEQFF. The CDR3 DNA follows: TGTGCCAGCAGTGAATCACTAGCGGACTACAATGAGCAGTTCTTC.

V gene TRBV7-9 combines with J gene TRBJ1-2; 11 bases align to TRBD1. Germline values: CDR1 SEHNR, CDR2 FQNEAQ (reference sequence). V shed 4 bases and J 12 bases; nucleotides not matched to a gene: 10. The CDR3 has 14 residues. The CDR3 loop reads CASSSPGTGGDNTF. CDR3 DNA sequence: TGTGCCAGCAGCTCGCCGGGGACAGGGGGTGATAACACCTTC. The variable domain in full, completed from reference TRBV7-9 and TRBJ1-2, reads DTGVSQNPRHKITKRGQNVTFRCDPISEHNRLYWYRQTLGQGPEFLTYFQNEAQLEKSRLLSDRFSAERPKGSFSTLEIQRTEQGDSAMYLCASSSPGTGGDNTFGSGTRLTVV.